This T cell receptor (beta chain) came from a study of blood T cell repertoires in COVID-19. The overall study: Material from acute and convalescent COVID-19 was sourced from the United States, Italy and Spain. Sources were T cells, B-cell-depleted T cells, or PBMCs; the material itself was cDNA or gDNA.

In the original workflow: Amplification from reference gene primers served as the basis for estimated nucleated cell counts. Assay: immunoSEQ multiplex PCR; the TCRdb copy retains only in-frame clones and omits some. Clonal size and the V and J genes are those of that table, whereas D and trimming came from the DNA. The sample holds 90,000 or so clones, under 90% seen once. CDR1 is SGDLS, CDR2 YYNGEE, per germline. This CDR3 contains 16 residues. Unmatched junction bases numbered 11, after V lost 3 bases and J lost 4 bases. Seattle's cohort entered during active infection and was followed longitudinally.

This receptor was identified in a man between 60 and 75 years old with COVID-19, enrolled during active disease. The sample was peripheral blood. The rearrangement uses TRBV9 and TRBJ1-1; 8 bases agree with TRBD1. The CDR3 nucleotides are TGTGCCAGCAGCGCGAGTTATCGGACAGGGAGCACTGAAGCTTTCTTT. Its protein product is CASSASYRTGSTEAFF.